The next 30 T cell receptor beta chains were all read from a single sample in a study of a mutant IDH1 vaccine in newly diagnosed glioma. Profiled with immunoSEQ multiplex PCR; TCRdb holds only in-frame clones, not every one. The sample includes about 62,000 clones, around 83% of them seen just once. Time point noted: week 47, end of study. With topical imiquimod, each dose of the vaccine consisted of 300 ug of mutant IDH1 20-mer peptide. Their antigen targets remain unknown. Sequencing used PBMCs, obtained from a glioma patient whose treatment included an IDH1 peptide vaccine. These receptors all stem from a man aged 25-45 years with glioma.

The chain uses TRBV4-1 and TRBJ1-2, with 7 bases that match TRBD1. The length of the CDR3 is 15 residues. V lost 2 bases, J lost 4 bases, and 7 bases stayed unmatched. Germline values: CDR1 MGHRA, CDR2 YSYEKL. CDR3 DNA: TGCGCCAGCAGCCAAAATTCCGGGACAGTCTATGGCTACACCTTC. Translating gives CASSQNSGTVYGYTF.

The rearrangement uses TRBV6-1 and TRBJ1-6; D unresolved. CDR1 and CDR2 (germline): MNHNS, SASEGT. This CDR3 comprises 15 residues. The V gene lost 5 bases and the J gene lost 0 bases, with 8 bases spanning the gap. As DNA, the CDR3 is TGTGCCAGCAGTAACCGGGGCTCCTATAATTCACCCCTCCACTTT. Protein sequence: CASSNRGSYNSPLHF.

V and J are TRBV10-3 and TRBJ2-1; D is perhaps TRBD1 (6 bases). This CDR3 comprises 16 residues. Trimming shortened V by 5 bases and J by 0 bases, and 14 bases separated the two germline ends. Germline values: CDR1 ENHRY, CDR2 SYGVKD. The CDR3, as DNA: TGTGCCATCAGTAACAGGGCCCAGAGCTCCTACAATGAGCAGTTCTTC. Protein: CAISNRAQSSYNEQFF.

The DNA of the CDR3 is TGTGCCTGGAGCCCCGGCCCGAGAACGTCCCCCAATCAGCCCCAGCATTTT. Protein: CAWSPGPRTSPNQPQHF. The V call is TRBV30, the J call TRBJ1-5; D gene ambiguous. V lost 3 bases and J lost 3, with 21 bases in between. Germline V gene data show CDR1 as GTSNPN and CDR2 as SVGIG (reference sequence). There are 17 residues in the CDR3.

This sequence joins TRBV18 and TRBJ2-5; TRBD1 matches 8 bases. The V segment lost 1 base and the J segment 5 bases; nucleotides outside the gene matches: 6. Germline CDR1 reads KGHSH; CDR2 reads LQKENI. This CDR3 comprises 15 residues. CDR3: CASSPQTGGWETQYF. The CDR3 region has the DNA TGTGCCAGCTCACCACAAACAGGGGGTTGGGAGACCCAGTACTTC.

This chain connects TRBV7-8 to TRBJ1-5, with no clear D. In germline, CDR1 is SGHVS, CDR2 FQNEAQ. Trimming stripped 2 bases from V and 5 bases from J, with 13 bases between. This CDR3 has 15 amino acids. In DNA, the CDR3 is TGTGCCAGCAGCTTAAGGTGGGGTGGGGATCAGCCCCAGCATTTT. Amino acid sequence: CASSLRWGGDQPQHF.

The chain recombines TRBV28 with TRBJ2-3; TRBD2 might be the D (6 bases). Germline CDR1 reads MDHEN; CDR2 reads SYDVKM. This CDR3 is 14 amino acids long. Trimming removed 6 bases from V and 2 bases from J, with 12 bases in between. The CDR3 here is CASSRGGATDTQYF. CDR3 bases: TGTGCCAGCAGCCGTGGAGGGGCCACAGATACGCAGTATTTT.

The count of this clone is one. The chain combines TRBV27 with TRBJ1-6; 12 bases are a match to TRBD1. V shed 7 bases and J 9 bases; nucleotides not matched to a gene: 25. The germline V gene has CDR1 MNHEY and CDR2 SMNVEV (reference sequence). The CDR3 has 21 residues. The CDR3 sequence is CASTLRGQGALRMGHGSPLHF. CDR3 in DNA: TGTGCCAGCACCCTTAGGGGACAGGGGGCTTTAAGGATGGGTCACGGTTCACCCCTCCACTTT.

The rearrangement uses TRBV6-1 and TRBJ1-5; D is possibly TRBD1 (5 bases). V dropped 6 bases and J dropped 2 bases, with 14 bases sitting between them. Germline CDR1 reads MNHNS; CDR2 reads SASEGT. This CDR3 has 15 amino acids. In DNA form, the CDR3 reads TGTGCCAGCAGGGTATCCGGGGCAGGCAATCAGCCCCAGCATTTT. Amino acid sequence: CASRVSGAGNQPQHF.

This clone appeared a few times. CDR3 coding DNA: TGCGCCAGCAGCTTGGGACAGGGTGTTTCTGAAGCTTTCTTT. Translating gives CASSLGQGVSEAFF. This chain links TRBV5-1 with TRBJ1-1; TRBD1 matches 7 bases. Germline CDR1 and CDR2: SGHRS and YFSETQ. The CDR3 has 14 amino acids. J lost 6 bases, V lost 0 bases, and 5 bases had no gene match.

The V gene is TRBV27, the J gene TRBJ2-1; 7 bases line up with TRBD1. The ends lost 4 bases at V and 13 bases at J; junction bases unmatched: 10. Germline values: CDR1 MNHEY, CDR2 SMNVEV (reference sequence). This CDR3 contains 13 residues. The CDR3 coding sequence is TGTGCCAGCAGTTCCTTCACCGGGACAGCTCAGTTCTTC. It encodes CASSSFTGTAQFF.

V and J are TRBV5-1 and TRBJ2-3; no clear D. CDR1 SGHRS and CDR2 YFSETQ come from the germline V gene. The CDR3 sequence is 11 residues long. V was clipped by 2 bases and J by 5 bases, with 3 bases between them. The CDR3 sequence is CASSFQDTQYF. CDR3 in DNA: TGCGCCAGCAGCTTTCAAGATACGCAGTATTTT.

The chain employs TRBV10-3 and TRBJ2-5; D not resolved. The J call may be faulty, since TRBJ2-7 better matches the DNA end. The length of the CDR3 is 14 residues. Germline V gene lookup returns CDR1 ENHRY and CDR2 SYGVKD. CDR3 DNA sequence: TGTGCCATCAGTGACACTCATGGGTCCTACGAGCAGTACTTC. Encoded protein: CAISDTHGSYEQYF.

The V gene is TRBV7-8, the J gene TRBJ1-6; 10 bases match TRBD1. Germline loops: CDR1 SGHVS, CDR2 FQNEAQ. The trim removed 5 bases at V and 9 bases at J, leaving 10 bases unmatched. This CDR3 has 16 residues. CDR3 nucleotide sequence: TGTGCCAGCAGCACAGGACAGGGGGTAATTCTTTCACCCCTCCACTTT. Its translation is CASSTGQGVILSPLHF.

The chain is built from TRBV4-1 and TRBJ2-3; 9 bases agree with TRBD1. The J segment lost 2 bases and the V segment lost 0 bases, leaving 12 bases of the junction unmatched. Per germline, CDR1 MGHRA and CDR2 YSYEKL. This CDR3 is built from 19 residues. The CDR3 DNA is TGCGCCAGCAGCCAAGATCGTTGGTACGGACAGGGGCCCACAGATACGCAGTATTTT. Its translation: CASSQDRWYGQGPTDTQYF.

The chain has TRBV9 and TRBJ2-3; 8 nucleotides line up with TRBD2. V was clipped by 3 bases and J by 0 bases; unmatched bases: 9. Germline V gene data show CDR1 as SGDLS and CDR2 as YYNGEE. The CDR3 covers 17 residues. As DNA, the CDR3 is TGTGCCAGCAGCGCCCTGGAGGCGGGGGGCAGCACAGATACGCAGTATTTT. Translated: CASSALEAGGSTDTQYF.

This clone occurred once. The chain uses TRBV18 and TRBJ2-7, with D perhaps TRBD1 (6 bases). Trimming left V 0 bases short and J 0 bases short, with 12 bases between. This CDR3 is 16 amino acids long. CDR1 KGHSH and CDR2 LQKENI come from the germline V gene. The CDR3 loop is CASSPPGTLSSYEQYF. The DNA of the CDR3 is TGTGCCAGCTCACCACCCGGGACATTGAGCTCCTACGAGCAGTACTTC. Based on the CDR3 plus reference TRBV18 and TRBJ2-7, the full variable domain is NAGVMQNPRHLVRRRGQEARLRCSPMKGHSHVYWYRQLPEEGLKFMVYLQKENIIDESGMPKERFSAEFPKEGPSILRIQQVVRGDSAAYFCASSPPGTLSSYEQYFGPGTRLTVT.

This chain links TRBV6-5 with TRBJ1-2; 11 bases align to TRBD1. Per the germline V gene, CDR1 is MNHEY and CDR2 is SVGAGI. There are 15 residues in the CDR3. V shed 6 bases and J 4 bases; nucleotides not matched to a gene: 7. The CDR3 sequence is CASSRGTGGLYGYTF. Here the CDR3 DNA reads TGTGCCAGCAGCCGCGGGACAGGGGGGCTCTATGGCTACACCTTC.

The chain recombines TRBV7-9 with TRBJ1-6; D may be TRBD1 (5 bases). V was clipped by 0 bases and J by 8 bases, with 14 bases between them. The CDR3 sequence is 16 residues long. Germline values: CDR1 SEHNR, CDR2 FQNEAQ (reference sequence). CDR3 nucleotide sequence: TGTGCCAGCAGCTTAGCGCTGACAGAACCCTATTCACCCCTCCACTTT. Translation gives CASSLALTEPYSPLHF.

This clone was seen a few times. V gene TRBV10-3 combines with J gene TRBJ1-1, with unresolved D. V dropped 5 bases and J dropped 4 bases, with 11 bases sitting between them. CDR3 size: 13 residues. Germline CDR1 ENHRY, CDR2 SYGVKD. For the CDR3, the DNA is TGTGCCATCAGTCTTGGCTCCGGCACTGAAGCTTTCTTT. Residues: CAISLGSGTEAFF.

This clone was seen more than once but under ten times. Written as DNA, the CDR3 is TGTGCCAGCAGCCGTGAGAGGATGAACACTGAAGCTTTCTTT. Protein product: CASSRERMNTEAFF. The rearrangement links TRBV7-2 to TRBJ1-1; D is unclear. Germline CDR1 and CDR2: SGHTA and FQGNSA. The V gene lost 5 bases and the J gene lost 0 bases, with 10 bases spanning the gap. This CDR3 spans 14 amino acids.

There are a few counts of this clone. The chain recombines TRBV2 with TRBJ1-5; D is uncertain. The CDR3 is made up of 15 amino acids. Germline-derived CDR1 and CDR2 are SNHLY and FYNNEI. V was shortened by 6 bases and J by 4 bases, with 16 bases between the two germline ends. The CDR3 DNA sequence: TGTGCCAGCAGCAAGTTGGACGGTGGAAATCAGCCCCAGCATTTT. Protein product: CASSKLDGGNQPQHF.

The CDR3 region has the DNA TGTGCCAGCAGCCCCAGGGGGCCAAGCTCCTACGAGCAGTACTTC. The encoded protein is CASSPRGPSSYEQYF. The chain is built from TRBV11-2 and TRBJ2-7; 8 nucleotides match TRBD1. Trimming cost V 5 bases and J 0 bases; bases outside gene matches: 6. Germline values: CDR1 SGHAT, CDR2 FQNNGV. CDR3 length: 15 residues. The full variable domain, completed using reference TRBV11-2 and TRBJ2-7, is EAGVAQSPRYKIIEKRQSVAFWCNPISGHATLYWYQQILGQGPKLLIQFQNNGVVDDSQLPKDRFSAERLKGVDSTLKIQPAKLEDSAVYLCASSPRGPSSYEQYFGPGTRLTVT.

The chain couples TRBV6-4 to TRBJ1-1; D is unresolved. Trimming cost V 7 bases and J 6 bases, with 6 bases left between them. Looked up from germline, CDR1 is MRHNA and CDR2 is SNTAGT. The CDR3 runs to 10 residues. CDR3 sequence: CASTPPEAFF. The DNA for the CDR3 is TGTGCCAGCACCCCCCCTGAAGCTTTCTTT.

V and J are TRBV30 and TRBJ2-1; TRBD2 is a possible D gene (7 bases). Between the trimmed V and J ends, which lost 4 bases and 6 bases, there was a span of 19 bases. CDR1 and CDR2 (germline): GTSNPN, SVGIG (reference sequence). The CDR3 runs to 15 residues. In DNA, the CDR3 is TGTGCCTGGAATGTTGGCGGGGGCTACGGCAATGAGCAGTTCTTC. The encoded protein is CAWNVGGGYGNEQFF.

The genes are TRBV6-5 and TRBJ1-6; the match to TRBD1 covers 7 bases. Germline V gene data show CDR1 as MNHEY and CDR2 as SVGAGI. The CDR3 is made up of 13 amino acids. Trimming removed 7 bases from V and 10 bases from J; junction bases left unmatched: 7. CDR3 DNA: TGTGCCAGCAAGGCCAGGGGGTGGTCACCCCTCCACTTT. As protein: CASKARGWSPLHF.

This rearrangement joins TRBV7-9 to TRBJ2-7; no definite D call. The germline gives CDR1 SEHNR, CDR2 FQNEAQ (reference sequence). With 5 bases removed from V and 2 bases from J, the gap between germline ends came to 7 bases. The CDR3 contains 12 residues. CDR3 sequence (DNA): TGTGCCAGCAGCCACGATGCCTACGAGCAGTACTTC. It codes for CASSHDAYEQYF. The variable domain in full, completed from reference TRBV7-9 and TRBJ2-7, reads DTGVSQNPRHKITKRGQNVTFRCDPISEHNRLYWYRQTLGQGPEFLTYFQNEAQLEKSRLLSDRFSAERPKGSFSTLEIQRTEQGDSAMYLCASSHDAYEQYFGPGTRLTVT.

The CDR3 loop reads CASSFRQGALISYNEQFF. In DNA, the CDR3 is TGTGCCAGCAGTTTTCGACAGGGGGCCCTAATTTCCTACAATGAGCAGTTCTTC. The chain couples TRBV27 to TRBJ2-1; 10 nucleotides align to TRBD1. The trim removed 3 bases at V and 1 base at J, leaving 9 bases unmatched. Germline V gene data show CDR1 as MNHEY and CDR2 as SMNVEV (reference sequence). The CDR3 is 18 amino acids.

The chain is built from TRBV11-2 and TRBJ2-6, with D unclear. V lost 1 base and J lost 2, with 9 bases in between. Germline CDR1 SGHAT, CDR2 FQNNGV. This CDR3 contains 16 residues. CDR3 region: CASSLVGPAGANVLTF. The CDR3 nucleotides read TGTGCCAGCAGCTTAGTAGGTCCCGCTGGGGCCAACGTCCTGACTTTC.

The CDR3 here is CASSLAQGVNNSPLHF. Written as DNA, the CDR3 is TGTGCCAGCAGCTTAGCCCAGGGGGTGAATAATTCACCCCTCCACTTT. The chain joins TRBV5-4 to TRBJ1-6, with TRBD1 matching 7 bases. Germline values: CDR1 SGHNT, CDR2 YYREEE (reference sequence). V trimming: 2 bases; J trimming: 5 bases; junction bases outside the gene matches: 7. CDR3 size: 16 residues.